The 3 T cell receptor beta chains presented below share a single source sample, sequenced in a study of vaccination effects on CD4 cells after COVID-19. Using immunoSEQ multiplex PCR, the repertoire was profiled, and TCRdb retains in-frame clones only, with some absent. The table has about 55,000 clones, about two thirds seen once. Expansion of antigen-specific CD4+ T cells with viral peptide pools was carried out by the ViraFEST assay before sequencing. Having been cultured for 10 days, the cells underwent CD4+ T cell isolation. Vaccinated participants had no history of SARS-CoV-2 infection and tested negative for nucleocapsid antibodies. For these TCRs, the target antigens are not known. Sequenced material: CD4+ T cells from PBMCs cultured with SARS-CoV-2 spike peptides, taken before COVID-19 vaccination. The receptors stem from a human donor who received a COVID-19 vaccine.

The CDR3 loop is CASSPSGLYNEQFF. In DNA form, the CDR3 reads TGTGCCAGCAGCCCGTCCGGACTTTACAATGAGCAGTTCTTC. The chain joins TRBV4-2 to TRBJ2-1; D perhaps matches TRBD2 (5 bases). The CDR3 loop spans 14 amino acids. CDR1 LGHNA and CDR2 YNFKEQ come from the germline V gene. V lost 4 bases to trimming and J lost 4 bases, with 11 bases between them.

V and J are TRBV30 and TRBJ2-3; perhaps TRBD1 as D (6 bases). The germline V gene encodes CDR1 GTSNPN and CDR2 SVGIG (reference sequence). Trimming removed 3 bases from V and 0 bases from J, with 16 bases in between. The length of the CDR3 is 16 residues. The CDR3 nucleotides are TGTGCCTGGAGCTGGGGGACAATTTCTAGCACAGATACGCAGTATTTT. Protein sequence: CAWSWGTISSTDTQYF.

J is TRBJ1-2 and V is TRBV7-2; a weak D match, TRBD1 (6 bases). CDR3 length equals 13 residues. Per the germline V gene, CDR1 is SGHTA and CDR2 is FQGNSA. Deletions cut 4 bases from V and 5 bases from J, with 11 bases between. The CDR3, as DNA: TGTGCCAGCAGCTCAACACAGGGTTATGGCTACACCTTC. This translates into CASSSTQGYGYTF. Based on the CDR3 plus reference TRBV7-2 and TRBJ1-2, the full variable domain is GAGVSQSPSNKVTEKGKDVELRCDPISGHTALYWYRQSLGQGLEFLIYFQGNSAPDKSGLPSDRFSAERTGGSVSTLTIQRTQQEDSAVYLCASSSTQGYGYTFGSGTRLTVV.